This record looks at one T cell receptor (beta chain) sequence and its context. Its antigen remains unknown. Germline CDR1 and CDR2: SGHRS and YFSETQ. The CDR3 has 18 residues. V lost 3 bases, J lost 9 bases, and 18 bases stayed unmatched. This sample stems from a study of cytomegalovirus exposure and HLA in healthy donors. Study-level results: HLA allele associations emerged for about 16,000 TCR beta sequences in a later analysis, at 0.05 false discovery rate.

The primer mix had 60 Vbeta and 13 Jbeta primers. Sequenced by immunoSEQ multiplex PCR; TCRdb stores in-frame clones only, minus some. The sample records 150,000 or so clones, roughly 10% being singletons. The rearrangement links TRBV5-1 to TRBJ2-7; 13 nucleotides agree with TRBD2. The TCR comes from a man over 45 in good health and CMV-seronegative. The sample was PBMCs. CDR3 sequence: CASSSRGTSGITSFGQYF. In DNA form, the CDR3 reads TGCGCCAGCAGCTCACGAGGGACTAGCGGGATTACCTCGTTCGGGCAGTACTTC.